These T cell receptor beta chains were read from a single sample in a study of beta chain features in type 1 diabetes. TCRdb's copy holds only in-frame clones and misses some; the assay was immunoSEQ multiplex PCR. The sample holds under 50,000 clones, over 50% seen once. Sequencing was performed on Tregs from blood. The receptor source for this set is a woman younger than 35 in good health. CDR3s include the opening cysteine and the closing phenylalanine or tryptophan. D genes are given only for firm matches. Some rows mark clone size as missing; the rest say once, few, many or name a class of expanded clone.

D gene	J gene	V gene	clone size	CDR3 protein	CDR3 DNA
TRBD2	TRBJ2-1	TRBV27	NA	CASSLGLADFNEQFF	TGTGCCAGCAGTCTCGGGCTAGCGGACTTCAATGAGCAGTTCTTC
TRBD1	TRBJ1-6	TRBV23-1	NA	CASSPTGDDSPLHF	TGCGCCAGCAGTCCCACAGGGGACGATTCACCCCTCCACTTT
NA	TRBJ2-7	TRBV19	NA	CASSTFGGEQYF	TGTGCCAGTAGTACCTTCGGGGGCGAGCAGTACTTC
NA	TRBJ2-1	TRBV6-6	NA	CASSLDKNSYNEQFF	TGTGCCAGCAGCCTGGACAAGAACTCCTACAATGAGCAGTTCTTC
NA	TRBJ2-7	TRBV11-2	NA	CASSYSWQGLGEQYF	TGTGCCAGCAGCTACTCCTGGCAGGGGCTGGGCGAGCAGTACTTC
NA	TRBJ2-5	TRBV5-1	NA	CASSTGLETQYF	TGCGCCAGCAGCACAGGGCTGGAGACCCAGTACTTC
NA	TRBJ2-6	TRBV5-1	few	CASSWKGVGTGANVLTF	TGCGCCAGCAGCTGGAAAGGGGTGGGCACTGGGGCCAACGTCCTGACTTTC
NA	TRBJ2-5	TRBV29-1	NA	CSVEDMTGAQETQYF	TGCAGCGTTGAAGATATGACTGGCGCACAAGAGACCCAGTACTTC
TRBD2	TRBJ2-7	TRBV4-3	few	CASSHSPQRESEQYF	TGCGCCAGCAGCCACTCCCCTCAGCGGGAGTCCGAGCAGTACTTC
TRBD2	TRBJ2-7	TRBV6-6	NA	CASTLTSGAYEQYF	TGTGCCAGCACCCTGACTAGCGGGGCGTACGAGCAGTACTTC